The T cell receptor beta chain described here comes from a study of Graves' ophthalmopathy and Graves' hyperthyroidism. Germline V lookup: CDR1 MNHEY, CDR2 SVGEGT. CDR3 length: 15 residues. This clonotype was observed many times. What it binds is not known. An end of the junction differs from the germline gene, which may be a read error. Hyperthyroidism cases were recent diagnoses of under 2 months' duration in people aged 18 to 65. Amplification of TCR beta CDR3 regions used RNA transcripts. HTBI primers served in a first-round RT-PCR, which a second-round multiplex PCR followed. TCRdb re-called the multiplex PCR reads through MiXCR, storing one row per CDR3 protein. The profile covers a few hundred thousand distinct CDR3 sequences, with over 15% appearing a single time and roughly 7% taken by the ten largest. Study-wide points: Distinction of ophthalmopathy from stable hyperthyroidism by a 13-signature model reached about 87% sensitivity and 81.08% specificity. Predictions made by the model for ophthalmopathy progression reached roughly 70% sensitivity and about 72% specificity. The authors also found most expanded thyroid clonotypes above 0.001 frequency in blood.

The sample comprised peripheral blood. This chain uses TRBV6-2 or TRBV6-3 with TRBJ2-4; TRBD2 might be the D (6 bases). The source of this sequence is a young woman with stable Graves' hyperthyroidism. This CDR3 is CASMSEQLAKNIKYF. CDR3 nucleotide sequence: TGTGCCAGCATGTCGGAACAACTAGCCAAAAACATTAAGTACTTC.